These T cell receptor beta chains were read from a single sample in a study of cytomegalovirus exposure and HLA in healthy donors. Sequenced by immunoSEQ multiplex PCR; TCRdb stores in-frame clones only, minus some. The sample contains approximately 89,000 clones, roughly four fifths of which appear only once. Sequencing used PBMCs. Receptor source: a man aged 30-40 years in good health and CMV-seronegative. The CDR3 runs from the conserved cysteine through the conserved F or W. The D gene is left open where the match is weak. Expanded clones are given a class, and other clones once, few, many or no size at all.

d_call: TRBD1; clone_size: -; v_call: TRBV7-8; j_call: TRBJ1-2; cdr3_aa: CASSTGQGNYGYTF; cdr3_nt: TGTGCCAGCAGCACTGGACAGGGGAACTATGGCTACACCTTC
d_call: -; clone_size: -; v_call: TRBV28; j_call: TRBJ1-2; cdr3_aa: CASSLLQDGYTF; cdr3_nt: TGTGCCAGCAGTTTATTACAGGACGGCTACACCTTC
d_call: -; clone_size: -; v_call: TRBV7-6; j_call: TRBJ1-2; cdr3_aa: CASSLVGGAHGYGYTF; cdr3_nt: TGTGCCAGCAGCTTAGTTGGGGGGGCGCACGGCTATGGCTACACCTTC
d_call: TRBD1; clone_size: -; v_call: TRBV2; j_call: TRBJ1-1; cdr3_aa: CASSPRDRGDTEAFF; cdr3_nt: TGTGCCAGCAGTCCCCGGGACAGGGGGGACACTGAAGCTTTCTTT
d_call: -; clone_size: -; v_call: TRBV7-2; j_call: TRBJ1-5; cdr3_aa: CASSPDGTHQPQHF; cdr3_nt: TGTGCCAGCAGCCCGGACGGGACTCATCAGCCCCAGCATTTT
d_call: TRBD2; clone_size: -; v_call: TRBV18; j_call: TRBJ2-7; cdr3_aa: CASSPPQTLAGVPPYEQYF; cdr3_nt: TGTGCCAGCTCACCACCCCAGACTTTAGCGGGAGTTCCCCCCTACGAGCAGTACTTC
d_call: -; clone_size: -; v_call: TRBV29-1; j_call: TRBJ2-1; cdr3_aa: CSVELVPLSYNEQFF; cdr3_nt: TGCAGCGTTGAGCTAGTCCCTTTATCCTACAATGAGCAGTTCTTC
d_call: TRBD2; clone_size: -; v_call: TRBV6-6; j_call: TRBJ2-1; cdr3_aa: CASSQPGLADNEQFF; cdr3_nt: TGTGCCAGCAGTCAACCGGGACTAGCGGACAATGAGCAGTTCTTC
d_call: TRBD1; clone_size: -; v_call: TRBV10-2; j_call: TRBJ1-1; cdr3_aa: CASSVADRGFTEAFF; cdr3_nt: TGCGCCAGCAGTGTAGCGGACAGGGGTTTCACTGAAGCTTTCTTT
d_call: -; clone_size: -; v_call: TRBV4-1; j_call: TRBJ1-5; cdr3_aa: CASSQDSGGYSNQPQHF; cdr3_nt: TGCGCCAGCAGCCAAGATAGTGGGGGCTATAGCAATCAGCCCCAGCATTTT
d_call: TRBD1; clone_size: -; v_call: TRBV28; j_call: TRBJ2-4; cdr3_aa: CASSLPTGTGGNIQYF; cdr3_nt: TGTGCCAGCAGTTTGCCAACCGGGACAGGGGGCAACATTCAGTACTTC
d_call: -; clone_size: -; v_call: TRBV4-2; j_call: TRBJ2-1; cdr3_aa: CASSQEMRVEQFF; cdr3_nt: TGTGCCAGCAGCCAAGAAATGAGGGTTGAGCAGTTCTTC
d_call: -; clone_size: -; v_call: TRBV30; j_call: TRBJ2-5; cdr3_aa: CAWSEIGGETQYF; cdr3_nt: TGTGCCTGGAGTGAGATCGGCGGCGAGACCCAGTACTTC
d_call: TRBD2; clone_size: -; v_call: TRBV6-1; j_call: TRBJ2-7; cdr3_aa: CATLLGGSGRVEQYF; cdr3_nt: TGTGCCACCCTCCTCGGGGGTAGCGGGAGGGTCGAGCAGTACTTC
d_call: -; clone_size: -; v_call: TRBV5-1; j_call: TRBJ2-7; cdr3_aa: CASSPPGTRYEQYF; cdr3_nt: TGCGCCAGCAGCCCGCCCGGGACACGCTACGAGCAGTACTTC
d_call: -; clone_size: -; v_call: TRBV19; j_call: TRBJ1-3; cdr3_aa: CASKDRSGNTIYF; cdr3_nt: TGTGCCAGTAAGGACAGATCTGGAAACACCATATATTTT
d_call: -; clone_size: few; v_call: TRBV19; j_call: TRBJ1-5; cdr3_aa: CASSPGRGRTVHQPQHF; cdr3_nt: TGTGCCAGTAGTCCGGGGAGGGGCCGGACGGTCCATCAGCCCCAGCATTTT
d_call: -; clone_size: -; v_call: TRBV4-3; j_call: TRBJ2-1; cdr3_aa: CASSQSRSAYNEQFF; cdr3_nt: TGCGCCAGCAGCCAGAGCAGGTCCGCCTACAATGAGCAGTTCTTC
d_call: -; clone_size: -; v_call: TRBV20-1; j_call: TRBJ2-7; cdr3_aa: CSASYYEQYF; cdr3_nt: TGCAGTGCTAGTTACTACGAGCAGTACTTC
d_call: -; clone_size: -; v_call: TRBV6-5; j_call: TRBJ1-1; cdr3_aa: CASSYSWGQYTEAFF; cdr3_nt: TGTGCCAGCAGTTACTCTTGGGGGCAATACACTGAAGCTTTCTTT
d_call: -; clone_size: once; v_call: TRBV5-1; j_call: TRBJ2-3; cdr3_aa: CASSFAAGFSTDTQYF; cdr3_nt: TGCGCCAGCAGCTTTGCGGCGGGGTTTAGCACAGATACGCAGTATTTT
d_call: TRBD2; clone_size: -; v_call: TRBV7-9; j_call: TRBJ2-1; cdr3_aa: CASSSRQRGPSGSPNEQFF; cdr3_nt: TGTGCCAGCAGCTCCCGCCAAAGGGGGCCTAGCGGGAGTCCTAATGAGCAGTTCTTC